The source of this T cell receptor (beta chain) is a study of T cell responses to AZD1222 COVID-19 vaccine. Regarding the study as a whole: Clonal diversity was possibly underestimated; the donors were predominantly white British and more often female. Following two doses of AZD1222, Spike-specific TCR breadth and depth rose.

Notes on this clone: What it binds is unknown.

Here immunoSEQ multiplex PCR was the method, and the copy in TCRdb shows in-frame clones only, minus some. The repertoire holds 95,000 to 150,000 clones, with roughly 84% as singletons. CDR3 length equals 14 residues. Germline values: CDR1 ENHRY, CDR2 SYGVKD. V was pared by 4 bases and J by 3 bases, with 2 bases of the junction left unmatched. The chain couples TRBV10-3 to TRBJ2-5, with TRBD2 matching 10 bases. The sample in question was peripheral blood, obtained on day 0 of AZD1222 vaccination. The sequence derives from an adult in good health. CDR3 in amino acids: CAISGLAGEETQYF. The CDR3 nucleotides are TGTGCCATCAGTGGGCTAGCGGGGGAAGAGACCCAGTACTTC.